This T cell receptor beta chain was identified during a study of blood T cell repertoires in COVID-19. Study-level information: Collection of acute and convalescent COVID-19 samples took place in the United States, Italy and Spain. Sources were T cells, B-cell-depleted T cells, or PBMCs; the material itself was cDNA or gDNA.

This clone was seen many times. In the authors' workflow: Estimated nucleated cell counts came from reference gene primer amplification. This table comes from immunoSEQ multiplex PCR, and its TCRdb copy is limited to in-frame clones, with some not included. The V and J calls and clone size come from that table; D and trimming were worked out from the DNA. The sample records 150,000 to 200,000 clones, over 65% being singletons. CDR1 SGHRS and CDR2 YFSETQ come from the germline V gene. CDR3 length: 14 residues. Trimming took 4 bases from V and 7 from J; bases not matched to a gene: 6. The chain is built from TRBV5-1 and TRBJ2-3; 10 positions match TRBD1. This receptor was identified in an elderly woman with acute or convalescent COVID-19. Sequenced material: peripheral blood. The CDR3 bases are TGCGCCAGCAGCCCGGTGGGACAGGGGTATACGCAGTATTTT. Translation gives CASSPVGQGYTQYF.